These 8 T cell receptor beta chains originate from one sample sequenced in a study of blood T cell repertoires in COVID-19. Data came from immunoSEQ multiplex PCR; TCRdb stores just in-frame clones and leaves some out. This table holds approximately 250,000 clones, more than 75% found once. The sequencing input was peripheral blood. These receptors all stem from a man aged 35-49 years with acute or convalescent COVID-19.

The CDR3 bases are TGTGCCAGCAGCCCAGAACCGACAGGGCGTTACGAGCAGTACTTC. Translation: CASSPEPTGRYEQYF. This sequence joins TRBV9 and TRBJ2-7; 7 nucleotides agree with TRBD1. Germline CDR1 is SGDLS and CDR2 is YYNGEE. V trimming: 4 bases; J trimming: 4 bases; junction bases outside the gene matches: 11. This CDR3 has 15 amino acids. The full variable domain, its missing parts supplied by reference TRBV9 and TRBJ2-7, is DSGVTQTPKHLITATGQRVTLRCSPRSGDLSVYWYQQSLDQGLQFLIQYYNGEERAKGNILERFSAQQFPDLHSELNLSSLELGDSALYFCASSPEPTGRYEQYFGPGTRLTVT.

The V call is TRBV28, the J call TRBJ1-5, with a weak D call TRBD1 (5 bases). Between the trimmed V and J ends, which lost 8 bases and 7 bases, there was a span of 15 bases. Germline V gene lookup returns CDR1 MDHEN and CDR2 SYDVKM. The CDR3 contains 13 residues. DNA of the CDR3: TGTGCCAGCCGCCGCCAGGGCAGGCAGCCCCAGCATTTT. This sequence encodes CASRRQGRQPQHF.

The gene calls are TRBV30 and TRBJ1-1; no firm D call. Between the trimmed V and J ends, which lost 3 bases and 8 bases, there was a span of 19 bases. This CDR3 has 14 amino acids. CDR1 and CDR2 (germline): GTSNPN, SVGIG (reference sequence). CDR3 sequence: CAWSVDGTGREAFF. The CDR3 bases are TGTGCCTGGAGCGTCGACGGCACGGGGAGAGAAGCTTTCTTT.

This chain links TRBV7-9 with TRBJ1-6; 7 bases map to TRBD1. The germline CDR1 and CDR2 sequences are SEHNR and FQNEAQ (reference sequence). The CDR3 runs to 15 residues. Trimming at V came to 5 bases and at J to 5 bases, leaving 6 bases not matched to a gene. CDR3 DNA sequence: TGTGCCAGCAGCGGGGGGACAGAGAATAATTCACCCCTCCACTTT. Its protein product is CASSGGTENNSPLHF. Filled out from reference TRBV7-9 and TRBJ1-6, the complete variable domain reads DTGVSQNPRHKITKRGQNVTFRCDPISEHNRLYWYRQTLGQGPEFLTYFQNEAQLEKSRLLSDRFSAERPKGSFSTLEIQRTEQGDSAMYLCASSGGTENNSPLHFGNGTRLTVT.

V gene TRBV28 combines with J gene TRBJ2-7, with 13 bases that match TRBD2. V trimming: 2 bases; J trimming: 6 bases; junction bases outside the gene matches: 1. The CDR3 is 14 amino acids. Germline V gives CDR1 MDHEN, CDR2 SYDVKM. The DNA for the CDR3 is TGTGCCAGCAGTTTAGGACTAGCGGGGGTCGAGCAGTACTTC. Encoded protein: CASSLGLAGVEQYF.

This rearrangement joins TRBV19 to TRBJ1-5; a weak D match, TRBD1 (6 bases). Germline V gene data show CDR1 as LNHDA and CDR2 as SQIVND (reference sequence). The CDR3 contains 13 residues. Trimming removed 0 bases from V and 7 bases from J, with 7 bases in between. In nucleotides, the CDR3 is TGTGCCAGTAGTATAGATCAGGGGCAGCCCCAGCATTTT. Protein: CASSIDQGQPQHF.

This clone turned up a few times. The chain combines TRBV9 with TRBJ1-3; TRBD1 matches at 10 bases. Unmatched junction bases numbered 8, after V lost 0 bases and J lost 2 bases. Germline CDR1 SGDLS, CDR2 YYNGEE. The CDR3 covers 18 residues. Written as DNA, the CDR3 is TGTGCCAGCAGCGTAGAAAAGGAGGGGACAGGGGCTGGAAACACCATATATTTT. It specifies CASSVEKEGTGAGNTIYF.

This rearrangement joins TRBV5-6 to TRBJ2-2; D is perhaps TRBD2 (5 bases). CDR3 length: 15 amino acids. Germline V gives CDR1 SGHDT, CDR2 YYEEEE. V shed 3 bases and J shed 10 bases, with 19 bases lying between them. This chain's CDR3 is CASSSGGKPLAELFF. The CDR3 bases are TGTGCCAGCAGCTCGGGCGGAAAACCTCTAGCGGAGCTGTTTTTT. Full variable domain (rest looked up from reference TRBV5-6 and TRBJ2-2): DAGVTQSPTHLIKTRGQQVTLRCSPKSGHDTVSWYQQALGQGPQFIFQYYEEEERQRGNFPDRFSGHQFPNYSSELNVNALLLGDSALYLCASSSGGKPLAELFFGEGSRLTVL.